Included here is one TCR beta chain sequence, with context. Its antigen is unidentified. Germline CDR1 and CDR2: MGHDK and SYGVNS. The V and J ends lost 8 bases and 7 bases, in that order; junction bases with no gene match: 10. The CDR3 covers 13 residues. The data derive from a study of identical twins. The study's findings and limits: Models predicted less out-of-frame TCR alpha sharing in monozygotic twins than was found.

MiXCR, applied by TCRdb to the 5' RACE reads, yields one record per CDR3 protein. The data show hundreds of thousands of distinct CDR3 sequences, with over 8.5% seen just once and 0.75% to 1% held by the top ten. Another study also made use of these data, one on yellow fever vaccine responses in identical twins.

The rearrangement joins TRBV25-1 to TRBJ2-7; 8 bases are shared with TRBD1. The sample consisted of PBMCs. The TCR comes from a young woman in good health. The CDR3 coding sequence is TGTGCCAGCCGCCCGACAGGGGACTTGGAGCAGTACTTC. It encodes CASRPTGDLEQYF.